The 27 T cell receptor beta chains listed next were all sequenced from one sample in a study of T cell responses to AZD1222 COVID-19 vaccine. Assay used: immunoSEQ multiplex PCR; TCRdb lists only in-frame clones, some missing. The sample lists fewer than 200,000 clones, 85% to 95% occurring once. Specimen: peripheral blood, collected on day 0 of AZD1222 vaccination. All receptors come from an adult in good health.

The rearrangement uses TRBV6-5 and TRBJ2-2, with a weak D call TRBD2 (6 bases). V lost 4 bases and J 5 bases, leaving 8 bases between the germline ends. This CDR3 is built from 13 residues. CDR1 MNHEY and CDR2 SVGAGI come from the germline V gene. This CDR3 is CASSSGGTGELFF. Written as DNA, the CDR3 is TGTGCCAGCAGTTCCGGGGGAACCGGGGAGCTGTTTTTT.

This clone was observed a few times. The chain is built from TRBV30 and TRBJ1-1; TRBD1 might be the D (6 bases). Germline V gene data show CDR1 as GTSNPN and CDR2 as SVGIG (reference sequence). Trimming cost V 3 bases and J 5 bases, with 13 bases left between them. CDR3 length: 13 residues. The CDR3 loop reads CAWSRDTQTEAFF. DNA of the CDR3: TGTGCCTGGAGCAGGGACACCCAAACTGAAGCTTTCTTT.

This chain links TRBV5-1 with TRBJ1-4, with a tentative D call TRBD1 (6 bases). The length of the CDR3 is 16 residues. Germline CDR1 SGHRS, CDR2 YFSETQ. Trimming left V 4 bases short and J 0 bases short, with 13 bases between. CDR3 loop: CASSPGTLATNEKLFF. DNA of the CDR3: TGCGCCAGCAGCCCGGGGACACTTGCAACTAATGAAAAACTGTTTTTT.

The CDR3 DNA sequence: TGTGCCAGCAGGGGGGCGGTCTGGACTGAAGCTTTCTTT. Translated, it gives CASRGAVWTEAFF. The chain joins TRBV19 to TRBJ1-1, with 7 bases lining up with TRBD1. Germline CDR1 is LNHDA and CDR2 is SQIVND (reference sequence). This CDR3 has 13 residues. V dropped 9 bases and J dropped 5; count of bases not matched to a gene: 9.

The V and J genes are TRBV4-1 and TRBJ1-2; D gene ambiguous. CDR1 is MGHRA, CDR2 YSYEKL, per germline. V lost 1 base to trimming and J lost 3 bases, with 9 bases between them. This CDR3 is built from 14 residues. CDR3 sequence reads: CASSQVPSDYGYTF. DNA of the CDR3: TGCGCCAGCAGCCAAGTTCCCTCCGACTATGGCTACACCTTC.

In DNA, the CDR3 is TGTGCCTGGACAGGGCCACAGAACACTGAAGCTTTCTTT. Its translation: CAWTGPQNTEAFF. The chain recombines TRBV30 with TRBJ1-1, with D tentatively TRBD1 (5 bases). Germline V gene lookup returns CDR1 GTSNPN and CDR2 SVGIG (reference sequence). There are 13 residues in the CDR3. V shed 4 bases and J shed 1 base, with 10 bases lying between them.

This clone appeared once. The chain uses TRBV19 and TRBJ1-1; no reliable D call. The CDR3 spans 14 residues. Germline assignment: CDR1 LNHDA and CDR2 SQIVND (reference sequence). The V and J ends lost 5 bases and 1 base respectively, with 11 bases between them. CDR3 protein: CASSLSLGNTEAFF. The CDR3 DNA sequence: TGTGCCAGTAGTCTTTCGTTGGGGAACACTGAAGCTTTCTTT.

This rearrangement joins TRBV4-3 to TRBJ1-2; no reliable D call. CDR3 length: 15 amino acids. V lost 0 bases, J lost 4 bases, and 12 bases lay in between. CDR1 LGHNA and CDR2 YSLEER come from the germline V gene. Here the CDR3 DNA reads TGCGCCAGCAGCCAAGACGTAGTAGGACGCTATGGCTACACCTTC. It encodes CASSQDVVGRYGYTF.

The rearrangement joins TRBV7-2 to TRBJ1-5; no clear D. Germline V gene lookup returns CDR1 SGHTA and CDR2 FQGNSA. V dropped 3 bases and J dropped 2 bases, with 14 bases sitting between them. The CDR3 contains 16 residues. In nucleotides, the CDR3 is TGTGCCAGCAGCTTCGGGCCTAGCCAGGGCAATCAGCCCCAGCATTTT. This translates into CASSFGPSQGNQPQHF.

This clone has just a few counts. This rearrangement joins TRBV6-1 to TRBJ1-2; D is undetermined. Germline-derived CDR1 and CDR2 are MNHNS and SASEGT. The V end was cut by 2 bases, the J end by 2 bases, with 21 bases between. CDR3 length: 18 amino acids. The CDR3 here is CASSENMLAARLNYGYTF. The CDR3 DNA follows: TGTGCCAGCAGTGAAAATATGTTGGCAGCCCGTTTAAACTATGGCTACACCTTC.

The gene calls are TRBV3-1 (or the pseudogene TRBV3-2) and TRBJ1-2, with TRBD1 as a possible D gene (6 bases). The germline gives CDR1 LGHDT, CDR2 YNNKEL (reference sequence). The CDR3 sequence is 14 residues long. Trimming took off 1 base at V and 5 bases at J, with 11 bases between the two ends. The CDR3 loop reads CASSQGGGTYGYTF. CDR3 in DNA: TGTGCCAGCAGCCAAGGTGGGGGCACTTATGGCTACACCTTC.

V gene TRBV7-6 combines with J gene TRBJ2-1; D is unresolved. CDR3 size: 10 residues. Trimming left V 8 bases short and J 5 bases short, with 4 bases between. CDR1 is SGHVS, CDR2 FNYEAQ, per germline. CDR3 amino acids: CASGNNEQFF. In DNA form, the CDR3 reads TGTGCCAGCGGAAACAATGAGCAGTTCTTC.

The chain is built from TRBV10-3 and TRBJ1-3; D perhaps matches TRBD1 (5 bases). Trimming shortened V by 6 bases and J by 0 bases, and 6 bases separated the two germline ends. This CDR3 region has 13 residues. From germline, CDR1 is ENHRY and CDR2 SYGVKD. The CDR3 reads CAIRQDSGNTIYF. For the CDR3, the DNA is TGTGCCATCAGACAGGACTCTGGAAACACCATATATTTT.

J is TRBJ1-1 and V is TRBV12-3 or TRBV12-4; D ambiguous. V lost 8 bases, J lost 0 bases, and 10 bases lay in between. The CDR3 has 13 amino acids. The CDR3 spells CASARSVNTEAFF. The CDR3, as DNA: TGTGCCAGCGCCCGTTCAGTGAACACTGAAGCTTTCTTT.

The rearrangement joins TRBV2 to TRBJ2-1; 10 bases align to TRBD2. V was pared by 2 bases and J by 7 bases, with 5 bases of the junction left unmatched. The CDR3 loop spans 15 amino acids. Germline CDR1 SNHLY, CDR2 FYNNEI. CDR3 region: CASSESLAGVNEQFF. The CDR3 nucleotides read TGTGCCAGCAGTGAAAGCCTAGCGGGGGTGAATGAGCAGTTCTTC.

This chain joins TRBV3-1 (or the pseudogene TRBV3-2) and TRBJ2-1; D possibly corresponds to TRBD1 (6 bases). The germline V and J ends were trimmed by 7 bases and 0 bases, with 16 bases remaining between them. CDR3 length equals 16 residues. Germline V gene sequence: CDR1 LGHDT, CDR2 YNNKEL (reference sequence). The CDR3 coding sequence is TGTGCCAGCAAACCTCAGGGGCGGCTCTCCTACAATGAGCAGTTCTTC. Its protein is CASKPQGRLSYNEQFF.

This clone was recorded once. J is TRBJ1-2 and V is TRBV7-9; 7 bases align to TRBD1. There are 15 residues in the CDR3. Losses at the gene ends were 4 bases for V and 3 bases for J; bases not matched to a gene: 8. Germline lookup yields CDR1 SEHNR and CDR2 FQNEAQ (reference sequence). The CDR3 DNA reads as TGTGCCAGCAGCTCAGGGACAGCTTGGGACTATGGCTACACCTTC. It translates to CASSSGTAWDYGYTF.

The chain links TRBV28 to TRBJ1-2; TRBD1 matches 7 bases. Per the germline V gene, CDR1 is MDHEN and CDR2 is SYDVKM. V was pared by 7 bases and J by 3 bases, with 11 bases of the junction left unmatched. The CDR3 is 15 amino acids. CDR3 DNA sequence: TGTGCCAGCAAAGGGACAGTTAGTGGTTACTATGGCTACACCTTC. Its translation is CASKGTVSGYYGYTF.

CDR3 DNA: TGTGCCAGTAGTAAGGGAGGAGGGTACGAGCAGTACGTC. Amino acid sequence: CASSKGGGYEQYV. The chain has TRBV19 and TRBJ2-7; tentative D call: TRBD2 (6 bases). The CDR3 sequence is 13 residues long. V lost 4 bases and J lost 4, with 11 bases in between. CDR1 is LNHDA, CDR2 SQIVND, per germline (reference sequence).

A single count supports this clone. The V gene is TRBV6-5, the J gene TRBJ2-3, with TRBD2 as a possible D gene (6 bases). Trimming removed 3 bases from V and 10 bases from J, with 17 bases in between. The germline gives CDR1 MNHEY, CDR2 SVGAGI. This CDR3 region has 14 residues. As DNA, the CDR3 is TGTGCCAGCAGTTATGGGAACGGGCGGGGCCCGCAGTATTTT. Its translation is CASSYGNGRGPQYF.

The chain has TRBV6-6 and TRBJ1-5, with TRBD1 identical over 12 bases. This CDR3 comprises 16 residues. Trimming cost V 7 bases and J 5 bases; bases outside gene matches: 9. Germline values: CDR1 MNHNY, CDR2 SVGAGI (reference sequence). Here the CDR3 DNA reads TGTGCCAGCAACTATTATGGGACAGGGGGCTATCAGCCCCAGCATTTT. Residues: CASNYYGTGGYQPQHF.

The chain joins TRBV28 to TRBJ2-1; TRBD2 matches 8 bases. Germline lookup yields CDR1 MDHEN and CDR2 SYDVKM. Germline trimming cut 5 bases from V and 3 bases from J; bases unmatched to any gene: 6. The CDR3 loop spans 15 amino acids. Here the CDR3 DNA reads TGTGCCAGCAGTAGCGGGAGATCCGACTACAATGAGCAGTTCTTC. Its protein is CASSSGRSDYNEQFF.

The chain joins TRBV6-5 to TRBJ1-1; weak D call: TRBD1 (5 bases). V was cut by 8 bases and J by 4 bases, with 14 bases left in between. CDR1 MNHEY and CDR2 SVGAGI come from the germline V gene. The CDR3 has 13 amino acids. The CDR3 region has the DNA TGTGCCAGCTGCCAGGTCGGGGGCACTGAAGCTTTCTTT. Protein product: CASCQVGGTEAFF.

CDR3 coding DNA: TGTGCCAGCAGCCTTAGCACGACCAACACTGAAGCTTTCTTT. Translation gives CASSLSTTNTEAFF. The chain couples TRBV7-9 to TRBJ1-1; D is undetermined. This CDR3 contains 14 residues. Germline V gene lookup returns CDR1 SEHNR and CDR2 FQNEAQ (reference sequence). V was cut by 5 bases and J by 2 bases, with 12 bases left in between.

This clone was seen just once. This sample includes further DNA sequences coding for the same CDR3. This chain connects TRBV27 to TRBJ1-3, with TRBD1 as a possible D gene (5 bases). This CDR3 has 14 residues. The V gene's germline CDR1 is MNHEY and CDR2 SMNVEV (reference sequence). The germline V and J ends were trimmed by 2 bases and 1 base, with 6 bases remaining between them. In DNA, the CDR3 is TGTGCCAGCAGTTTAAGGGGTTCTGGAAACACCATATATTTT. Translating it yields CASSLRGSGNTIYF.

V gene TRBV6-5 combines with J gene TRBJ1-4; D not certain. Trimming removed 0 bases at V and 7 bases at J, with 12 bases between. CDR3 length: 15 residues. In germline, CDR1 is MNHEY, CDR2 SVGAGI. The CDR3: CASSYSGGVPEKLFF. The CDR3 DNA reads TGTGCCAGCAGTTACTCGGGTGGAGTCCCTGAAAAACTGTTTTTT.

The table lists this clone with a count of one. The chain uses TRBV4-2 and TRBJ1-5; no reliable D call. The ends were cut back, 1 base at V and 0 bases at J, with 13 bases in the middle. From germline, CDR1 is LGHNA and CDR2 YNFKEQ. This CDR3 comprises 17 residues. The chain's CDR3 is CASSQVGRSYSNQPQHF. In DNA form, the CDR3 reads TGTGCCAGCAGCCAAGTTGGCAGGTCCTATAGCAATCAGCCCCAGCATTTT.